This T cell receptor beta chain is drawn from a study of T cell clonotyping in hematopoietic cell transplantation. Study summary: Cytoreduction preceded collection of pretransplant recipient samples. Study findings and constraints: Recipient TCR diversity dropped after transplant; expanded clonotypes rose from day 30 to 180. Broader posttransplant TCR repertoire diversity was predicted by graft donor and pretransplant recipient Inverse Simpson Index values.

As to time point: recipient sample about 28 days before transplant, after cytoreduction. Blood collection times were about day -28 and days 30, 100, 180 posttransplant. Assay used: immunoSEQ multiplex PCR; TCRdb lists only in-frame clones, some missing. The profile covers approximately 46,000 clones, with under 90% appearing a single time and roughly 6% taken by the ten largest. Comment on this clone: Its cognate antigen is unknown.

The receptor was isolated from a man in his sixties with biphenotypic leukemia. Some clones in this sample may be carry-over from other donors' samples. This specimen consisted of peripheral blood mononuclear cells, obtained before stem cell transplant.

As DNA, the CDR3 is TGTGCCTGGAGATTCTCACTCTCAGGCACCGGGGAGCTGTTTTTT. It codes for CAWRFSLSGTGELFF. V usage is TRBV30 and J usage is TRBJ2-2, with D unclear. Germline loops: CDR1 GTSNPN, CDR2 SVGIG (reference sequence). CDR3 length: 15 residues. V was shortened by 3 bases and J by 4 bases, with 15 bases between the two germline ends.